This T cell receptor beta chain appears in the sequencing data of a study of blood T cell repertoires in COVID-19. About the study: Some COVID-19 samples were acute and others convalescent; all came from the United States, Italy and Spain. PBMCs, B-cell-depleted T cells, or T cells were the source of the cDNA or gDNA that made up the material.

In the authors' methods: For nucleated cells, counts were estimated from reference gene primer amplification. Some clones are missing from TCRdb's copy, which holds only in-frame ones; the method was immunoSEQ multiplex PCR. The V and J calls and clone size come from that table; D and trimming were worked out from the DNA. The sample includes 210,000 or so clones, more than 70% of them seen just once. The CDR3 runs 16 residues. The ends lost 2 bases at V and 2 bases at J; junction bases unmatched: 11. CDR1 is GTSNPN and CDR2 is SVGIG in the germline V gene (reference sequence). Material for sequencing was peripheral blood. This chain joins TRBV30 and TRBJ2-7, with 8 bases fitting TRBD2. The receptor's source is a woman aged 60-75 years with acute or convalescent COVID-19. The CDR3 nucleotides read TGTGCCTGGAGTCAAGACAGCGGGAGACTCCCCTACGAGCAGTACTTC. It specifies CAWSQDSGRLPYEQYF.